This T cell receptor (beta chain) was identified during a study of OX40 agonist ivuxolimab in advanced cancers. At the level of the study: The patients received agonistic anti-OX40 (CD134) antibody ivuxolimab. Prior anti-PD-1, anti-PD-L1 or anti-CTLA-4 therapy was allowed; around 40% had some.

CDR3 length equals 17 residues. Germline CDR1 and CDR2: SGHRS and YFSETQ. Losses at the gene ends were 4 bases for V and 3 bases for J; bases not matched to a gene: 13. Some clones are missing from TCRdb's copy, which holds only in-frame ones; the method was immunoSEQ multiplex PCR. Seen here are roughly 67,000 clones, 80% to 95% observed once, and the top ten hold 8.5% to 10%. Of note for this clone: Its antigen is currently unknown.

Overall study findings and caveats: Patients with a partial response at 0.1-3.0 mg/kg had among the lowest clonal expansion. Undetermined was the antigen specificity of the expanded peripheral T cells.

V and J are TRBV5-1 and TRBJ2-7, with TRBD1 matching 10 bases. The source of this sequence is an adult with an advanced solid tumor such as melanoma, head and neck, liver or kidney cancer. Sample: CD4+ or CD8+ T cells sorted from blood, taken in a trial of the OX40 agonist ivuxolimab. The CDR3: CASSPGQGSLTVYEQYF. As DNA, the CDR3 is TGCGCCAGCAGCCCGGGACAGGGGTCCTTGACCGTCTACGAGCAGTACTTC.